This TCR beta chain derives from a study of T cell responses to AZD1222 COVID-19 vaccine. As to this clone: Its matching antigen is unknown.

Overall study findings and caveats: Across spike, vaccine-associated CD4 TCRs were found, dominant at 160-218 and 743-854. Clonal diversity may have been underestimated, and the donors were mostly white British, with more females than males. Recipients of two AZD1222 doses showed rising Spike-specific TCR breadth and depth.

Profiled with immunoSEQ multiplex PCR; TCRdb holds only in-frame clones, not every one. The sample yields 150,000 to 180,000 clones, roughly nine tenths seen once. The CDR3 spans 14 residues. The germline V gene has CDR1 GTSNPN and CDR2 SVGIG (reference sequence). Trimming shortened V by 1 base and J by 6 bases, and 13 bases separated the two germline ends. The V call is TRBV30, the J call TRBJ1-5; the D is unclear. Sample: peripheral blood, taken on day 0 of MenACWY control vaccination. The clonotype comes from an adult in good health. CDR3 in amino acids: CAWSGGGRVQPQHF. In DNA, the CDR3 is TGTGCCTGGAGTGGCGGAGGGAGGGTTCAGCCCCAGCATTTT.